This TCR beta chain was captured in a study of post-analysis software for immune sequencing data. Across the study: Clinical courses comprised relapsing-remitting, secondary progressive and progressive-relapsing multiple sclerosis. Study-wide results and caveats: With TRBV5-6, TRBV5-1 and TRBV20-1 included, 4 or 5 TRBV segments were more frequent in patients than in controls. By F measure, samples from a shared preparation batch strongly co-clustered.

With 1 base removed from V and 5 bases from J, the gap between germline ends came to 27 bases. This CDR3 contains 19 residues. Per germline, CDR1 SGHKS and CDR2 YYEKEE (reference sequence). This clonotype was seen more than once but under ten times. The antigen is unknown. Incorporated into the TCR beta cDNA libraries were unique molecular identifiers, which served to reduce PCR and sequencing biases. cDNA molecules numbering roughly 0.5 million came from approximately 1 to 10 million T cells. TCRdb analysed the PCR reads with MiXCR anew, one entry per CDR3 protein. The sample carries about 500,000 distinct CDR3 sequences, roughly 45% recorded once.

The clonotype was recovered from a girl aged 10 to 17 with multiple sclerosis. Sequencing was done on a sample of blood. The chain uses TRBV5-5 and TRBJ1-2, with D hard to call. The CDR3 is CASSLTWEALPPHSYGYTF. CDR3 nucleotide sequence: TGTGCCAGCAGCTTGACGTGGGAGGCTCTCCCCCCCCACTCTTATGGCTACACCTTC.